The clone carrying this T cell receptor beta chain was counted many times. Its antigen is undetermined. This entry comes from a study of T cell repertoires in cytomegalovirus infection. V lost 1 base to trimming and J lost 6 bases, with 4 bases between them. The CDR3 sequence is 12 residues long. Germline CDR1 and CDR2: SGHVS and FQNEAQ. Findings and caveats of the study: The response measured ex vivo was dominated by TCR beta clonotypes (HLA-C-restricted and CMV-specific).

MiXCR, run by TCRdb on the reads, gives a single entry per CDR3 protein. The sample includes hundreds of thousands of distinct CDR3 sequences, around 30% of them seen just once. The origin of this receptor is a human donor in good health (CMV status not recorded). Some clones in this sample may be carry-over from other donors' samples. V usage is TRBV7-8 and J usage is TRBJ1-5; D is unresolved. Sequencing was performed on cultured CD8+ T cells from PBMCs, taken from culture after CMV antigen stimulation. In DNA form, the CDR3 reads TGTGCCAGCAGCTTAGAACGTCAGCCCCAGCATTTT. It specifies CASSLERQPQHF.